This T cell receptor (beta chain) is from a study of cytomegalovirus exposure and HLA in healthy donors. Study observations and caveats: Specificity for CMV antigens was confirmed in vitro for three of the CMV-associated chains. Researchers reported in a later analysis that a missense DCLRE1C variant was tied to TCR beta V- and J-gene trimming.

PCR used 60 Vbeta primers and 13 Jbeta primers. The method was immunoSEQ multiplex PCR; TCRdb's version includes in-frame clones alone and lacks a portion of them. This table holds approximately 130,000 clones, 60% to 75% found once. To note about this clone: The antigen is unknown.

The specimen sequenced was PBMCs. The receptor was derived from a woman aged 40 to 50 in good health and CMV-seropositive.

The CDR3 region has the DNA TGCGCCAGCAGCCAAGGATCGGGACTAGCGGGAGGGGGGAGCTACGAGCAGTACTTC. Amino acids: CASSQGSGLAGGGSYEQYF. The chain links TRBV4-3 to TRBJ2-7, with 16 bases aligning to TRBD2. Germline V gene sequence: CDR1 LGHNA, CDR2 YSLEER. Losses at the gene ends were 1 base for V and 3 bases for J; bases not matched to a gene: 9. This CDR3 spans 19 amino acids.